This T cell receptor beta chain derives from a study of CXCR3-negative and CXCR3-positive naive CD8 T cells. Sorting yielded triplicates of 300,000 cells for each CD8+ T cell subset. Among CD8+ T cells, naive ones were CD45RO-CCR7+CD27+CD95-. The germline V gene has CDR1 SSHAT and CDR2 FNYEAQ (reference sequence). The CDR3 length is 13 residues. Points on this clonotype: Its cognate antigen is unknown.

UMI labels and 5' RACE were used to prepare the TRB cDNA libraries. TCRdb reprocessed the 5' RACE reads and keeps a single row for each CDR3 protein, giving no DNA. This sample's table reports roughly 65,000 distinct CDR3 sequences. Study results and caveats: In CXCR3-positive naive cells, the TRB CDR3s were more hydrophobic than in CXCR3-negative naive cells. The study found CXCR3 expression partially decreased after cryopreservation and ran most assays on fresh PBMCs. Whereas memory cells differed, naive CXCR3-negative and CXCR3-positive cells shared similar TRBV-TRBJ usage.

The TCR was taken from a human donor in good health. Some clones in this sample may be carry-over from other donors' samples. The chain links TRBV7-7 to TRBJ2-1; TCRdb designates TRBD1, a call that cannot be tested without DNA. Input material: naive CXCR3+ CD8+ T cells from blood. Subset given: CD45RO-CCR7+CD27+CD95- naive CD8+ T cells expressing CXCR3 (TNR3+). CDR3 sequence reads: CASSLPEGDEQFF.